These 26 T cell receptor beta chains originate from one sample sequenced in a study of cytomegalovirus exposure and HLA in healthy donors. PCR used 60 Vbeta primers and 13 Jbeta primers. The data were produced by immunoSEQ multiplex PCR, yet TCRdb's version contains in-frame clones alone and is incomplete. The table lists roughly 120,000 clones, approximately 75% of them singletons, with 4.5% to 5% in the top ten. Specimen: PBMCs. All receptors come from a man aged 45 to 65 in good health and CMV-seropositive.

This clone has just a few counts. The chain recombines TRBV7-2 with TRBJ1-5, with 9 bases identical to TRBD1. The germline V gene encodes CDR1 SGHTA and CDR2 FQGNSA. This CDR3 comprises 14 residues. V lost 4 bases to trimming and J lost 11 bases; unmatched junction nucleotides: 9. This chain's CDR3 is CASSWGQGEGAQHF. In DNA form, the CDR3 reads TGTGCCAGCAGCTGGGGACAGGGTGAGGGGGCCCAGCATTTT. Based on the CDR3 plus reference TRBV7-2 and TRBJ1-5, the full variable domain is GAGVSQSPSNKVTEKGKDVELRCDPISGHTALYWYRQSLGQGLEFLIYFQGNSAPDKSGLPSDRFSAERTGGSVSTLTIQRTQQEDSAVYLCASSWGQGEGAQHFGDGTRLSIL.

This clone was counted once. The chain recombines TRBV9 with TRBJ2-1; TRBD2 aligns across 7 bases. CDR1 and CDR2 from the germline V gene are SGDLS and YYNGEE. CDR3 length: 16 amino acids. Trimming at V came to 0 bases and at J to 3 bases, leaving 6 bases not matched to a gene. The CDR3 here is CASSVVGGGFYNEQFF. CDR3 nucleotides: TGTGCCAGCAGCGTAGTAGGCGGGGGATTCTACAATGAGCAGTTCTTC.

The chain couples TRBV6-1 to TRBJ2-5; 7 bases are a match to TRBD1. After removal of 6 bases from V and 1 base from J, the junction contained 5 bases not matched to a gene. The CDR3 covers 14 residues. Germline CDR1 is MNHNS and CDR2 is SASEGT. Written as DNA, the CDR3 is TGTGCCAGCAGCCTTGGGACAGCCCAAGAGACCCAGTACTTC. Protein product: CASSLGTAQETQYF.

This rearrangement joins TRBV12-5 to TRBJ2-5; D gene unclear. Trimming shortened V by 8 bases and J by 0 bases, and 10 bases separated the two germline ends. Germline lookup yields CDR1 LGHNT and CDR2 FRNRAP. The CDR3 covers 13 residues. CDR3 protein: CASLSGYQETQYF. The CDR3 DNA follows: TGTGCTAGTTTATCCGGGTACCAAGAGACCCAGTACTTC.

This clone was found a few times. The genes are TRBV6-4 and TRBJ1-2; D remains ambiguous. Germline V gene data show CDR1 as MRHNA and CDR2 as SNTAGT. V was pared by 4 bases and J by 0 bases, with 6 bases between. This CDR3 has 13 residues. CDR3 region: CASSVGTNYGYTF. The CDR3 bases are TGTGCCAGCAGTGTTGGCACTAACTATGGCTACACCTTC.

This clone was counted between two and nine times. The chain is built from TRBV2 and TRBJ1-1, with D unresolved. CDR1 SNHLY and CDR2 FYNNEI come from the germline V gene. V lost 0 bases to trimming and J lost 3 bases, with 11 bases between them. This CDR3 spans 15 amino acids. CDR3 bases: TGTGCCAGCAGTGAAGCGCGGGGTACATACACTGAAGCTTTCTTT. The encoded protein is CASSEARGTYTEAFF.

This clone has at least ten counts. The rearrangement uses TRBV10-2 and TRBJ2-1; 11 nucleotides agree with TRBD2. CDR3 length equals 15 residues. Looked up from germline, CDR1 is WSHSY and CDR2 is SAAADI. Trimming took 0 bases from V and 8 from J; bases not matched to a gene: 3. The CDR3 region is CASSESTSGSDEQFF. CDR3 DNA sequence: TGCGCCAGCAGTGAGTCCACTAGCGGGAGCGATGAGCAGTTCTTC.

The chain links TRBV5-1 to TRBJ1-1, with 7 positions matching TRBD1. V lost 3 bases and J lost 1; bases outside the gene matches: 6. This CDR3 is built from 15 residues. The germline V gene has CDR1 SGHRS and CDR2 YFSETQ. In nucleotides, the CDR3 is TGCGCCAGCAGCTGGGGGGACAGAAAGAACACTGAAGCTTTCTTT. Translating it yields CASSWGDRKNTEAFF.

This clone was counted only a few times. The chain has TRBV5-8 and TRBJ2-7; D not resolved. The CDR3 runs to 12 residues. Deletions cut 4 bases from V and 2 bases from J, with 7 bases between. The V gene's germline CDR1 is SGHTS and CDR2 YDEGEE. The CDR3 region is CASSRVPYEQYF. CDR3 bases: TGTGCCAGCAGCCGGGTCCCCTACGAGCAGTACTTC.

This chain uses TRBV6-5 with TRBJ1-2, with TRBD1 matching 9 bases. Germline V lookup: CDR1 MNHEY, CDR2 SVGAGI. The CDR3 length is 14 residues. Germline trimming cut 5 bases from V and 4 bases from J; bases unmatched to any gene: 5. As DNA, the CDR3 is TGTGCCAGCAGTCCGGGACAGGGTCGCTATGGCTACACCTTC. Its translation is CASSPGQGRYGYTF.

V is TRBV18 and J is TRBJ1-2; TRBD1 agrees at 8 bases. The germline V gene encodes CDR1 KGHSH and CDR2 LQKENI. The ends lost 3 bases at V and 2 bases at J; junction bases unmatched: 5. This CDR3 region has 15 residues. This CDR3 is CASSPPGQANYGYTF. The CDR3 region has the DNA TGTGCCAGCTCACCCCCGGGACAGGCAAACTATGGCTACACCTTC.

This rearrangement joins TRBV2 to TRBJ2-7; tentatively, D is TRBD2 (5 bases). The germline gives CDR1 SNHLY, CDR2 FYNNEI. The CDR3 spans 12 residues. V lost 7 bases to trimming and J lost 2 bases, with 9 bases between them. This CDR3 is CASMRETYEQYF. In DNA, the CDR3 is TGTGCCAGCATGAGGGAAACCTACGAGCAGTACTTC.

The chain employs TRBV7-9 and TRBJ1-2; 9 positions agree with TRBD1. V trimming: 1 base; J trimming: 10 bases; junction bases outside the gene matches: 16. Germline V lookup: CDR1 SEHNR, CDR2 FQNEAQ (reference sequence). The CDR3 is 17 amino acids. The CDR3 DNA sequence: TGTGCCAGCAGCTTAGGGGGGACAGGGCTAGTCGCGGATACCTACACCTTC. Translated, it gives CASSLGGTGLVADTYTF.

The chain recombines TRBV2 with TRBJ2-6, with D tentatively TRBD1 (6 bases). V was pared by 0 bases and J by 0 bases, with 18 bases between. This CDR3 region has 20 residues. CDR1 and CDR2 (germline): SNHLY, FYNNEI. In DNA, the CDR3 is TGTGCCAGCAGTGAAGCTCGACGGACAGCTGGATTCTCTGGGGCCAACGTCCTGACTTTC. Encoded protein: CASSEARRTAGFSGANVLTF.

The chain is built from TRBV5-4 and TRBJ2-7; 8 bases match TRBD2. The CDR3 runs 14 residues. V dropped 4 bases and J dropped 5; count of bases not matched to a gene: 8. The germline V gene encodes CDR1 SGHNT and CDR2 YYREEE (reference sequence). In nucleotides, the CDR3 is TGTGCCAGCAGCCCCCGCGGGGGGATGAACGAGCAGTACTTC. Translated: CASSPRGGMNEQYF. Using reference TRBV5-4 and TRBJ2-7 for the parts outside the CDR3, the full variable domain is ETGVTQSPTHLIKTRGQQVTLRCSSQSGHNTVSWYQQALGQGPQFIFQYYREEENGRGNFPPRFSGLQFPNYSSELNVNALELDDSALYLCASSPRGGMNEQYFGPGTRLTVT.

In its sample, this clone was seen a few times. The chain recombines TRBV27 with TRBJ1-5, with 7 bases that match TRBD1. Germline V gives CDR1 MNHEY, CDR2 SMNVEV (reference sequence). The CDR3 spans 14 residues. The V gene end was trimmed by 4 bases and the J gene end by 1 base; junction bases not matched to a gene: 1. CDR3 in amino acids: CASSSTGSNQPQHF. In DNA, the CDR3 is TGTGCCAGCAGTTCGACAGGGAGCAATCAGCCCCAGCATTTT.

V gene TRBV18 combines with J gene TRBJ2-3; maybe TRBD1 (6 bases). Per the germline V gene, CDR1 is KGHSH and CDR2 is LQKENI. The CDR3 consists of 15 residues. V dropped 3 bases and J dropped 2 bases, with 12 bases sitting between them. This CDR3 reads CASSPPGQTTDTQYF. CDR3 sequence (DNA): TGTGCCAGCTCACCGCCGGGACAAACCACAGATACGCAGTATTTT.

V gene TRBV19 combines with J gene TRBJ1-5; the match to TRBD1 covers 8 bases. Germline V gives CDR1 LNHDA, CDR2 SQIVND (reference sequence). CDR3 length: 14 amino acids. The ends lost 10 bases at V and 0 bases at J; junction bases unmatched: 5. The chain's CDR3 is CAIATGDSNQPQHF. CDR3 sequence (DNA): TGTGCCATCGCGACAGGGGATAGCAATCAGCCCCAGCATTTT.

The chain employs TRBV2 and TRBJ2-3, with 10 bases matching TRBD2. Germline loops: CDR1 SNHLY, CDR2 FYNNEI. This CDR3 has 14 residues. With V trimmed by 7 bases and J by 5 bases, 6 bases remained unmatched. CDR3 sequence reads: CASKLAGNGDTQYF. DNA for the CDR3: TGTGCCAGCAAACTAGCGGGAAATGGAGATACGCAGTATTTT.

This chain links TRBV18 with TRBJ2-2; TRBD2 aligns across 9 bases. This CDR3 is 15 amino acids long. V lost 1 base, J lost 7 bases, and 4 bases stayed unmatched. Germline V gene data show CDR1 as KGHSH and CDR2 as LQKENI. The CDR3 loop is CASSPQGLALGELFF. The CDR3 region has the DNA TGTGCCAGCTCACCACAAGGACTAGCGCTCGGGGAGCTGTTTTTT.

The rearrangement joins TRBV15 to TRBJ1-1; D is unclear. V lost 0 bases to trimming and J lost 10 bases, with 18 bases between them. The CDR3 sequence is 15 residues long. Germline loops: CDR1 LNHNV, CDR2 YYDKDF (reference sequence). Written as DNA, the CDR3 is TGTGCCACCAGCAGAGATCCGGGAGTGGGCCATGGAGCTTTCTTT. Its protein is CATSRDPGVGHGAFF.

The V and J genes are TRBV19 and TRBJ2-7; 9 bases are shared with TRBD1. V shed 6 bases and J 3 bases; nucleotides not matched to a gene: 9. The CDR3 totals 15 residues. Germline values: CDR1 LNHDA, CDR2 SQIVND (reference sequence). The CDR3 coding sequence is TGTGCCAGTAGCCTTACAGGGGGCCCCCACTACGAGCAGTACTTC. It specifies CASSLTGGPHYEQYF.

V gene TRBV2 combines with J gene TRBJ2-5, with D unclear. The CDR3 spans 13 residues. In germline, CDR1 is SNHLY, CDR2 FYNNEI. V was cut by 4 bases and J by 0 bases, with 6 bases left in between. The CDR3 nucleotides read TGTGCCAGCAGTGGCCAGGACCAAGAGACCCAGTACTTC. Translating it yields CASSGQDQETQYF.

This chain uses TRBV7-2 with TRBJ2-7; the D gene is possibly TRBD2 (6 bases). V was trimmed by 5 bases and J by 1 base, leaving 12 bases between them. The CDR3 extends over 14 amino acids. Germline V gene data show CDR1 as SGHTA and CDR2 as FQGNSA. CDR3 in amino acids: CASSAPGGSYEQYF. In nucleotides, the CDR3 is TGTGCCAGCAGCGCCCCCGGGGGATCCTACGAGCAGTACTTC.

The V and J genes are TRBV9 and TRBJ2-2; 8 bases line up with TRBD2. The CDR3 is 16 amino acids. The germline V gene encodes CDR1 SGDLS and CDR2 YYNGEE. The J segment lost 1 base and the V segment lost 4 bases, leaving 6 bases of the junction unmatched. The CDR3 coding sequence is TGTGCCAGCAGCTCAGGAGGGACTAGGAACACCGGGGAGCTGTTTTTT. It yields the protein CASSSGGTRNTGELFF.

The chain is built from TRBV19 and TRBJ1-1; no clear D. CDR1 is LNHDA, CDR2 SQIVND, per germline (reference sequence). Deletions cut 7 bases from V and 4 bases from J, with 19 bases between. The length of the CDR3 is 15 residues. For the CDR3, the DNA is TGTGCCAGTACCAACCGGAGGGCGTCGGGCACTGAAGCTTTCTTT. Translated: CASTNRRASGTEAFF. Complete variable domain (other parts from reference TRBV19 and TRBJ1-1): DGGITQSPKYLFRKEGQNVTLSCEQNLNHDAMYWYRQDPGQGLRLIYYSQIVNDFQKGDIAEGYSVSREKKESFPLTVTSAQKNPTAFYLCASTNRRASGTEAFFGQGTRLTVV.